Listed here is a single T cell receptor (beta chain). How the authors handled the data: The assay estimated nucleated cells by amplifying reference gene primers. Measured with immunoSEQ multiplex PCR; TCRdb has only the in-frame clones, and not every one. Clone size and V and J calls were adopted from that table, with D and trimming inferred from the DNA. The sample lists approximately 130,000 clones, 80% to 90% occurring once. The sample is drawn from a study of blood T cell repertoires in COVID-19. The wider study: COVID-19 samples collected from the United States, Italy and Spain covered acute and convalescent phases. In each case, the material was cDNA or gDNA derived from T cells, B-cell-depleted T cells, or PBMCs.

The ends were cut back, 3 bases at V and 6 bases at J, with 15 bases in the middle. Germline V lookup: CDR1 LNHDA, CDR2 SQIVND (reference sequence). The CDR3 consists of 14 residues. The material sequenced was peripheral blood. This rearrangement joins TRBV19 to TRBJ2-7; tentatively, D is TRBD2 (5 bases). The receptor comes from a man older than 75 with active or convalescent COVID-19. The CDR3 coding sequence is TGTGCCAGTAGTATCGTAGGAAATCTAGCCGAGCAGTACTTC. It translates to CASSIVGNLAEQYF.